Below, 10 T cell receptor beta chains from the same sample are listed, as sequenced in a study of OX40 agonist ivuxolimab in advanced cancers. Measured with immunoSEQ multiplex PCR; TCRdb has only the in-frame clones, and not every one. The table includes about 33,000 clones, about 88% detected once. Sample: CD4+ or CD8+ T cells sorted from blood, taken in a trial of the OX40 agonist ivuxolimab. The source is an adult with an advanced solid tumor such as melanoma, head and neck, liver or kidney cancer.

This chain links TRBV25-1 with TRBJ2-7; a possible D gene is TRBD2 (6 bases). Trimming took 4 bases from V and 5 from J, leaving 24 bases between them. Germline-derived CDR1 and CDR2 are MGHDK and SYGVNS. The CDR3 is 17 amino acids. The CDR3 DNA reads TGTGCCAGCAGTGCACGACAACGGGGGACCACCCGTAACGAGCAGTACTTC. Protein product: CASSARQRGTTRNEQYF.

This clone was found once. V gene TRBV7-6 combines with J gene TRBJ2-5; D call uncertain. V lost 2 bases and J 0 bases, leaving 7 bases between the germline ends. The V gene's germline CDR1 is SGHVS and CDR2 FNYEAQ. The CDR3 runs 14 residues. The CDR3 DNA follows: TGTGCCAGCAGCTTAAGTTCGTACCAAGAGACCCAGTACTTC. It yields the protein CASSLSSYQETQYF.

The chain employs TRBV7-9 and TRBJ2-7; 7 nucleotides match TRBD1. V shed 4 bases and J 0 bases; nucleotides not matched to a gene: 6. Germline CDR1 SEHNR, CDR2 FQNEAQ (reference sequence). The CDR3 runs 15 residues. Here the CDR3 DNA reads TGTGCCAGCAGCTCCTTACAGGGGAGCTCCTACGAGCAGTACTTC. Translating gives CASSSLQGSSYEQYF.

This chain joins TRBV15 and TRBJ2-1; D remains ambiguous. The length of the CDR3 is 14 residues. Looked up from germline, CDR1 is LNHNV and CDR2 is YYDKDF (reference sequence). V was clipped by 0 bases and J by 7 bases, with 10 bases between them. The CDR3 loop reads CATSRDRFGNEQFF. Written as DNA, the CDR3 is TGTGCCACCAGCAGAGACCGGTTTGGGAATGAGCAGTTCTTC.

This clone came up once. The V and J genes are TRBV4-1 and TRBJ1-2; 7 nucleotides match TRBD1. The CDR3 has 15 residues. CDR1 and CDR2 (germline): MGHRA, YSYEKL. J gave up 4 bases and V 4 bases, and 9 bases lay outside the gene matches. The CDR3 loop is CASSPGQGGAYGYTF. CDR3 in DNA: TGCGCCAGCAGCCCCGGTCAGGGGGGAGCCTATGGCTACACCTTC.

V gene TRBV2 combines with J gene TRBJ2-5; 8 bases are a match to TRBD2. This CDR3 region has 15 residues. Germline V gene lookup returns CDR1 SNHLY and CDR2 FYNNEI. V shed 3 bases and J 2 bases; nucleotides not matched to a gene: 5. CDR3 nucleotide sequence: TGTGCCAGCAGTGATGAACTAGCGGCACAAGAGACCCAGTACTTC. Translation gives CASSDELAAQETQYF.

In DNA form, the CDR3 reads TGCGCCAGCAGCCTTAGTGCCCCCCCGAGCGGGCCGAGAGCAGATACGCAGTATTTT. This encodes CASSLSAPPSGPRADTQYF. The chain combines TRBV10-1 with TRBJ2-3; D is perhaps TRBD2 (6 bases). Germline V CDR1 and CDR2: WNHNN, SYGVQD (reference sequence). This CDR3 contains 19 residues. V gave up 6 bases and J gave up 4 bases, with 29 bases separating them.

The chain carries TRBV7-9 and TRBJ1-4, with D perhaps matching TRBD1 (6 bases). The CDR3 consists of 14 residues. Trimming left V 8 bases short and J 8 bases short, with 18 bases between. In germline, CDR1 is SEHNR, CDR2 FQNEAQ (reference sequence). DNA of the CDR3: TGTGCCAGCGGCATAATAGGGGGTGCGGAAAAACTGTTTTTT. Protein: CASGIIGGAEKLFF.

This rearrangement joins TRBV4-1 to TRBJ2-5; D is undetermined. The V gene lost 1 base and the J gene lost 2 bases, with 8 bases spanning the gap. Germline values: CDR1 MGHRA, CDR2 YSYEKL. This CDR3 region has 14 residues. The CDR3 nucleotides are TGCGCCAGCAGCCAAGGAGCATCTCAAGAGACCCAGTACTTC. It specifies CASSQGASQETQYF.

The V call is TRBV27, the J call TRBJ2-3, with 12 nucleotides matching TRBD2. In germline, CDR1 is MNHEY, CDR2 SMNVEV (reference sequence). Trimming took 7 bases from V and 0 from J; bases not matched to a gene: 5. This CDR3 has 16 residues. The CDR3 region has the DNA TGTGCCAGCATCGGACTAGCGGGGCCTAGCACAGATACGCAGTATTTT. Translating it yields CASIGLAGPSTDTQYF.